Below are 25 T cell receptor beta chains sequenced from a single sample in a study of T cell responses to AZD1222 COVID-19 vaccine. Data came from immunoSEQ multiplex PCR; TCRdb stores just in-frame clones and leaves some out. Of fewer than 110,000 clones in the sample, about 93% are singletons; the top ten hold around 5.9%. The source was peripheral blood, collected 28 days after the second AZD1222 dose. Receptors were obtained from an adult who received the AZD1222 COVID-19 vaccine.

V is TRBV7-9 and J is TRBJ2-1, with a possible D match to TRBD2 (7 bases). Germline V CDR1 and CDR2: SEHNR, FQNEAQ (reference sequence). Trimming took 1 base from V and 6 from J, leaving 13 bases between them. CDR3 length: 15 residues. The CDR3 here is CASSLEGGSSNEQFF. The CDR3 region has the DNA TGTGCCAGCAGCTTAGAGGGGGGGAGCTCCAATGAGCAGTTCTTC.

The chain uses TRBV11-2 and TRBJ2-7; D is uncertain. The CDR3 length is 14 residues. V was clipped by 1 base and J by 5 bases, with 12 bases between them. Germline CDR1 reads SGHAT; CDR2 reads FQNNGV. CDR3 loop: CASSLGQNGDEQYF. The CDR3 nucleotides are TGTGCCAGCAGCTTAGGTCAGAACGGTGACGAGCAGTACTTC.

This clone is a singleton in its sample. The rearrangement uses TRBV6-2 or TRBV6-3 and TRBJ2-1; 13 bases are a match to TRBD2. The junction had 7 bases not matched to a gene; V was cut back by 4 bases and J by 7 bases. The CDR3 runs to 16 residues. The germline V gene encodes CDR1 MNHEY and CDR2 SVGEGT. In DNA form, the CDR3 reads TGTGCCAGCAGTTCAAAGACTAGCGGGAGGACGAATGAGCAGTTCTTC. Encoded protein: CASSSKTSGRTNEQFF.

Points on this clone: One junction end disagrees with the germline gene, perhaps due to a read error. CDR3 loop: CASREGGGPQHF. In nucleotides, the CDR3 is TGTGCCAGCAGGGAAGGGGGTGGGCCCCAGCATTTT. The chain links TRBV2 to TRBJ1-5; D might be TRBD1 (6 bases). The CDR3 length is 12 residues. Germline CDR1 and CDR2: SNHLY and FYNNEI.

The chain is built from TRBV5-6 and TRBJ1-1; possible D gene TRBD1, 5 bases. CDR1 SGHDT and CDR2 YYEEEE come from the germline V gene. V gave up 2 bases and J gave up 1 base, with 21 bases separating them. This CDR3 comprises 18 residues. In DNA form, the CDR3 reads TGTGCCAGCAGCTTAGGACCGCGGGTTCTGGGGGGGAACACTGAAGCTTTCTTT. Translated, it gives CASSLGPRVLGGNTEAFF.

CDR3 coding DNA: TGCGCCAGCAGCGAGGACGGGACAGGGCAGTACGCTTTCTTT. This encodes CASSEDGTGQYAFF. The chain joins TRBV5-1 to TRBJ1-1, with 9 positions matching TRBD1. J lost 11 bases, V lost 4 bases, and 12 bases had no gene match. This CDR3 has 14 amino acids. Germline CDR1 and CDR2: SGHRS and YFSETQ. The variable domain in full, with the rest retrieved from reference TRBV5-1 and TRBJ1-1, is KAGVTQTPRYLIKTRGQQVTLSCSPISGHRSVSWYQQTPGQGLQFLFEYFSETQRNKGNFPGRFSGRQFSNSRSEMNVSTLELGDSALYLCASSEDGTGQYAFFGQGTRLTVV.

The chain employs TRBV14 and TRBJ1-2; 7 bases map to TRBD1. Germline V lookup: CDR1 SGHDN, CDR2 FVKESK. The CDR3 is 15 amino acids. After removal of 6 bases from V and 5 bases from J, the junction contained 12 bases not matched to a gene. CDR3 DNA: TGTGCCAGCAGTACAGCCGTGGGACAGATTTATGGCTACACCTTC. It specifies CASSTAVGQIYGYTF.

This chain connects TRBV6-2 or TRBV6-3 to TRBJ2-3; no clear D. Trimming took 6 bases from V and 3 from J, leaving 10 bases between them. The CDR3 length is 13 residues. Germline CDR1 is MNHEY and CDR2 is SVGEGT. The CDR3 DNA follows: TGTGCCAGCAGCTTTCAGCTAACAGATACGCAGTATTTT. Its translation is CASSFQLTDTQYF.

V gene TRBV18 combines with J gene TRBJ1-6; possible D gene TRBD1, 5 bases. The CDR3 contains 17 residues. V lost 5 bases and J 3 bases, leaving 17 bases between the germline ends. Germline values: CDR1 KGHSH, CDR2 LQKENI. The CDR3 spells CASSTTGSGVYNSPLHF. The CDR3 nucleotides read TGTGCCAGCTCAACGACCGGATCGGGGGTCTATAATTCACCCCTCCACTTT. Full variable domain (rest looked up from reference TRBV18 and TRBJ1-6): NAGVMQNPRHLVRRRGQEARLRCSPMKGHSHVYWYRQLPEEGLKFMVYLQKENIIDESGMPKERFSAEFPKEGPSILRIQQVVRGDSAAYFCASSTTGSGVYNSPLHFGNGTRLTVT.

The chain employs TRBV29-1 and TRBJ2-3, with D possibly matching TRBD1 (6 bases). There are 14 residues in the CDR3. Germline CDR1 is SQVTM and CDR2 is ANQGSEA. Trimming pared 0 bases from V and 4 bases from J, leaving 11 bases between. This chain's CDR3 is CSVEEGGEADTQYF. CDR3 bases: TGCAGCGTTGAAGAAGGGGGAGAGGCAGATACGCAGTATTTT.

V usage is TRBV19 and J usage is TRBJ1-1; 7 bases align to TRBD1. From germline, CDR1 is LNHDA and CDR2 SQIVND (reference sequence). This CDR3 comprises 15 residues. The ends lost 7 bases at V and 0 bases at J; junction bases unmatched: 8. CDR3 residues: CASTNGQVMNTEAFF. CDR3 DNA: TGTGCCAGTACCAATGGACAGGTTATGAACACTGAAGCTTTCTTT.

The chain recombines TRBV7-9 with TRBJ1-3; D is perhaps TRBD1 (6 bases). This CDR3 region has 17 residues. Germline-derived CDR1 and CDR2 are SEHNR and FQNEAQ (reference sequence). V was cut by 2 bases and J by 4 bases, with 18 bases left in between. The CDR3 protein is CASSLISGPGQGNTIYF. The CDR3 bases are TGTGCCAGCAGCTTAATTTCCGGGCCGGGACAAGGAAACACCATATATTTT.

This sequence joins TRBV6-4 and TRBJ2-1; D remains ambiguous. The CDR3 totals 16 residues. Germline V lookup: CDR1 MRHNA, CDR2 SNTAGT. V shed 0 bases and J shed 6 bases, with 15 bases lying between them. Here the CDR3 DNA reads TGTGCCAGCAGTGACTCTCAAGACCGCGACCTCAATGAGCAGTTCTTC. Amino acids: CASSDSQDRDLNEQFF.

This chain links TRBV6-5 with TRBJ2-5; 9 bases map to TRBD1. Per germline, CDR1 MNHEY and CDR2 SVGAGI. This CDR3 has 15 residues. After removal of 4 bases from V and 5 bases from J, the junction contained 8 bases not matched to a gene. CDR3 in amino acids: CASSLNRGRVETQYF. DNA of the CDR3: TGTGCCAGCAGTTTAAACAGGGGGCGAGTGGAGACCCAGTACTTC.

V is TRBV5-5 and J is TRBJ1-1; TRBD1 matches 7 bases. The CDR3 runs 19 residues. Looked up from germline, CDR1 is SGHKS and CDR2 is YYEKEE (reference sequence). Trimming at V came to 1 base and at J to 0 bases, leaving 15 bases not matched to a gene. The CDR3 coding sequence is TGTGCCAGCAGCTTGAACCCACCGGGACAGCAAAGGATGAACACTGAAGCTTTCTTT. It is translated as CASSLNPPGQQRMNTEAFF.

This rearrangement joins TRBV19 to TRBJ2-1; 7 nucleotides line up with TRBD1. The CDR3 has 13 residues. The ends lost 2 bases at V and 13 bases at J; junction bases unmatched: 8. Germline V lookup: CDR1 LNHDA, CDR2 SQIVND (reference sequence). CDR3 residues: CASSIQRDSPQFF. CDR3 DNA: TGTGCCAGTAGTATACAACGGGACAGCCCCCAGTTCTTC.

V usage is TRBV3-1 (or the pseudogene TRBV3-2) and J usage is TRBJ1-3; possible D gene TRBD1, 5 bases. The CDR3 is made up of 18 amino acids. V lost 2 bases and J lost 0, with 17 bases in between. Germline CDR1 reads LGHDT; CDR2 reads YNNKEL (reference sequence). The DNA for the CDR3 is TGTGCCAGCAGCCAACAGGGTACTGGGTATCGCTCTGGAAACACCATATATTTT. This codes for CASSQQGTGYRSGNTIYF.

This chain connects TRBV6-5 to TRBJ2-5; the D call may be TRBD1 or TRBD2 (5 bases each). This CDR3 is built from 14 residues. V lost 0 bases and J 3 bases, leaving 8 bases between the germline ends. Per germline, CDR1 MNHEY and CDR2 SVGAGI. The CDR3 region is CASSYSGEEETQYF. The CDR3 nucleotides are TGTGCCAGCAGTTACTCGGGGGAAGAAGAGACCCAGTACTTC.

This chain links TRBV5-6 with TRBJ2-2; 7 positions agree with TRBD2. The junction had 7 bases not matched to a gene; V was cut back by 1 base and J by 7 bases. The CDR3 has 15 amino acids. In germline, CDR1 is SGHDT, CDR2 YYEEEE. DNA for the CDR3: TGTGCCAGCAGCTTGCGGCTAGGGAGGGTCGGGGAGCTGTTTTTT. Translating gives CASSLRLGRVGELFF.

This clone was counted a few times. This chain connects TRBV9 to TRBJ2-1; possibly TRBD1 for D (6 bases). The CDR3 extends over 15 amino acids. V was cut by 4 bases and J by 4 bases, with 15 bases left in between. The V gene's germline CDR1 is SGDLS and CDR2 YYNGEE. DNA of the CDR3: TGTGCCAGCAGCCCCCGGGACAAGATATACAATGAGCAGTTCTTC. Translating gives CASSPRDKIYNEQFF. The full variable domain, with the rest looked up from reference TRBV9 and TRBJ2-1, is DSGVTQTPKHLITATGQRVTLRCSPRSGDLSVYWYQQSLDQGLQFLIQYYNGEERAKGNILERFSAQQFPDLHSELNLSSLELGDSALYFCASSPRDKIYNEQFFGPGTRLTVL.

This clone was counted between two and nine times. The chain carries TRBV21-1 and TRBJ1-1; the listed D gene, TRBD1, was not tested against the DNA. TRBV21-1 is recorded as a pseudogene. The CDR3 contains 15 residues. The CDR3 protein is CASSKERAGSAEAFF. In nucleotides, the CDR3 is TGTGCCAGCAGCAAAGAGAGAGCAGGGTCCGCTGAAGCTTTCTTT.

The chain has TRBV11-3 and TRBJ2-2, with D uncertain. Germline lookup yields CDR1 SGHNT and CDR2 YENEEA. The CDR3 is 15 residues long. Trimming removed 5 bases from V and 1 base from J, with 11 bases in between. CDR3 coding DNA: TGTGCCAGCAGCCCTTCTGGGCGGAACACCGGGGAGCTGTTTTTT. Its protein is CASSPSGRNTGELFF.

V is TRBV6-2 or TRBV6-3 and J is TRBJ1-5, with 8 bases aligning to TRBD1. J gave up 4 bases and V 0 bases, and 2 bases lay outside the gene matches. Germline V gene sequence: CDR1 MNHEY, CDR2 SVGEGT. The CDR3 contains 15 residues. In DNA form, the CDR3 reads TGTGCCAGCAGTTACTCCCAGGGGGCGAATCAGCCCCAGCATTTT. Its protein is CASSYSQGANQPQHF.

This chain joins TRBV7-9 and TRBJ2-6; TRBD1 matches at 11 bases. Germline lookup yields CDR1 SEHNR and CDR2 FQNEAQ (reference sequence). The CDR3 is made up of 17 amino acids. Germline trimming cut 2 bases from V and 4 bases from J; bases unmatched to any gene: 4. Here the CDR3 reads CASSLRTGGLGANVLTF. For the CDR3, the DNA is TGTGCCAGCAGCTTAAGGACAGGGGGCTTGGGGGCCAACGTCCTGACTTTC.

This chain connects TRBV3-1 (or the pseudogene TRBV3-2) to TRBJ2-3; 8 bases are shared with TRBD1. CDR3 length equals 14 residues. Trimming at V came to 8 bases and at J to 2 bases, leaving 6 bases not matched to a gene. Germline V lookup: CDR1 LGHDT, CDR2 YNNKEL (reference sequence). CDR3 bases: TGTGCCAGCTGCAGGGGGCGGGACACAGATACGCAGTATTTT. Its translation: CASCRGRDTDTQYF.